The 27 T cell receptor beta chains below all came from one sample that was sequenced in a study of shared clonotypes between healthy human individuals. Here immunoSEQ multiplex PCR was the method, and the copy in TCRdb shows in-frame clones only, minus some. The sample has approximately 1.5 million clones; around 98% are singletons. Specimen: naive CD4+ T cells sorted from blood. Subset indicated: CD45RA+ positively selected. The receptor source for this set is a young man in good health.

The CDR3 nucleotides are TGTGCCAGCAGTTTATCAGGGGACTTCAATCAGCCCCAGCATTTT. Encoded protein: CASSLSGDFNQPQHF. J is TRBJ1-5 and V is TRBV28, with D maybe TRBD1 (6 bases). In germline, CDR1 is MDHEN, CDR2 SYDVKM. Trimming took off 1 base at V and 3 bases at J, with 10 bases between the two ends. There are 15 residues in the CDR3.

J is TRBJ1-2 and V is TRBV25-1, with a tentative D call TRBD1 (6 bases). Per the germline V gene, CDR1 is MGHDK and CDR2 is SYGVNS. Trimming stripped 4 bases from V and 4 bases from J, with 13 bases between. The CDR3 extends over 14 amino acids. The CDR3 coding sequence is TGTGCCAGCAGTGGGGTACAGGGCCTCTATGGCTACACCTTC. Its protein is CASSGVQGLYGYTF.

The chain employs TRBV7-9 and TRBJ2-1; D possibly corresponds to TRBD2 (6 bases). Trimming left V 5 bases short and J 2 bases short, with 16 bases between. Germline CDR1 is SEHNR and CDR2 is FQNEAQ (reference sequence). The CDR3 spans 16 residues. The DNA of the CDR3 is TGTGCCAGCAGCGCGGGGCGGGCACCCCCCTACAATGAGCAGTTCTTC. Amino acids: CASSAGRAPPYNEQFF. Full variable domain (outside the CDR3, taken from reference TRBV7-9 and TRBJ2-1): DTGVSQNPRHKITKRGQNVTFRCDPISEHNRLYWYRQTLGQGPEFLTYFQNEAQLEKSRLLSDRFSAERPKGSFSTLEIQRTEQGDSAMYLCASSAGRAPPYNEQFFGPGTRLTVL.

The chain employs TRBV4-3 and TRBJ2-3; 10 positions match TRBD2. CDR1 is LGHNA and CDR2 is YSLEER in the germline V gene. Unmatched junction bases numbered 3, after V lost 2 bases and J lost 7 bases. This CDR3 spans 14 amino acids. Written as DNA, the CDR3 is TGCGCCAGCAGCCAACTAGCGGGGGTCAATACGCAGTATTTT. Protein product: CASSQLAGVNTQYF.

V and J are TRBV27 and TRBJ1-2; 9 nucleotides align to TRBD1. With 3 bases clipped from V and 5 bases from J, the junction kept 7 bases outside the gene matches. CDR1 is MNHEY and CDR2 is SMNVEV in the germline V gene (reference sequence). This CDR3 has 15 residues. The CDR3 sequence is CASSFLGTGFYGYTF. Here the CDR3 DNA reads TGTGCCAGCAGTTTTCTGGGGACAGGGTTTTATGGCTACACCTTC.

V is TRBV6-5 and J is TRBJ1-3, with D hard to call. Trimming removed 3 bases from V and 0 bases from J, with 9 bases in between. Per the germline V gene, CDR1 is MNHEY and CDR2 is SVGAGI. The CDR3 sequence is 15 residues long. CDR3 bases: TGTGCCAGCAGTTATACGAGTTTCTCTGGAAACACCATATATTTT. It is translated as CASSYTSFSGNTIYF.

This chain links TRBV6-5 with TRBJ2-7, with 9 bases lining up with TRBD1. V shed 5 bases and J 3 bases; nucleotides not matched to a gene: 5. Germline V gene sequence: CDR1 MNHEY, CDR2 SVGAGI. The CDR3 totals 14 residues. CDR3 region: CASSRGDRVYEQYF. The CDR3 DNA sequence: TGTGCCAGCAGTCGAGGGGACAGGGTCTACGAGCAGTACTTC.

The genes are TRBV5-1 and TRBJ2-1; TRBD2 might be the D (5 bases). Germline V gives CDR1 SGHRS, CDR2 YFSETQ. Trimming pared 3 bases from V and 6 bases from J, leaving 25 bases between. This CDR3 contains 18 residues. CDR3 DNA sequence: TGCGCCAGCAGCTACTTTCCCCTTACTAGTAAGGGCGGCAATGAGCAGTTCTTC. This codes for CASSYFPLTSKGGNEQFF.

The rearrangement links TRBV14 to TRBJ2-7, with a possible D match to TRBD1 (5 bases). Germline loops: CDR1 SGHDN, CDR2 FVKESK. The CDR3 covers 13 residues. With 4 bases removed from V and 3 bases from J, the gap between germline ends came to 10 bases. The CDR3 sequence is CASSPGQYYEQYF. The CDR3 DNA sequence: TGTGCCAGCAGCCCAGGACAATACTACGAGCAGTACTTC.

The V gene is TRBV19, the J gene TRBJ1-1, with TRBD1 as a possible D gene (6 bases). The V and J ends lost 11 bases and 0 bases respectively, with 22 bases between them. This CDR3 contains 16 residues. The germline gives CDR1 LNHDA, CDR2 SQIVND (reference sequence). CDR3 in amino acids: CASGRGAGHMNTEAFF. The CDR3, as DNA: TGTGCCTCTGGGAGGGGGGCAGGGCACATGAACACTGAAGCTTTCTTT.

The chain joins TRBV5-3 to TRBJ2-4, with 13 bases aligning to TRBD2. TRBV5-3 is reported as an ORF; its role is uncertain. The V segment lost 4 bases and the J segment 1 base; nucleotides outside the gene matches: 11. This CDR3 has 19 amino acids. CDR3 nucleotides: TGTGCCAGAAGCACCAGGACTAGCGGGAGATTGAGGGCCAAAAACATTCAGTACTTC. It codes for CARSTRTSGRLRAKNIQYF.

For the CDR3, the DNA is TGTGCCAGCAGTGCGACAGGCTTCTCTGGGGCCAACGTCCTGACTTTC. Protein product: CASSATGFSGANVLTF. J is TRBJ2-6 and V is TRBV6-4, with a tentative D call TRBD1 (6 bases). Trimming stripped 4 bases from V and 0 bases from J, with 10 bases between. This CDR3 spans 16 amino acids. Germline V gives CDR1 MRHNA, CDR2 SNTAGT.

CDR3 nucleotide sequence: TGTGCCAGCAGCAACACTAGCGGCAGCTCCTACAATGAGCAGTTCTTC. Its protein product is CASSNTSGSSYNEQFF. The rearrangement links TRBV6-4 to TRBJ2-1, with TRBD2 identical over 8 bases. Germline V gene sequence: CDR1 MRHNA, CDR2 SNTAGT. This CDR3 contains 16 residues. Unmatched junction bases numbered 7, after V lost 6 bases and J lost 0 bases.

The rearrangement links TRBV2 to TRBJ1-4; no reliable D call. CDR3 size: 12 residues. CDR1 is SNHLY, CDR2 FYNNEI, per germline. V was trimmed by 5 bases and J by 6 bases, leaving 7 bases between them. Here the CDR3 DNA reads TGTGCCAGCAGTCTGGGATATGAAAAACTGTTTTTT. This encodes CASSLGYEKLFF.

The CDR3 coding sequence is TGTGCCAGCAGCTTCCTAGCGGGAGCTCAGTACGAGCAGTACTTC. The encoded protein is CASSFLAGAQYEQYF. V is TRBV7-6 and J is TRBJ2-7, with 10 bases fitting TRBD2. V lost 3 bases to trimming and J lost 4 bases; unmatched junction nucleotides: 6. The CDR3 is 15 residues long. The V gene's germline CDR1 is SGHVS and CDR2 FNYEAQ. Complete variable domain (other parts from reference TRBV7-6 and TRBJ2-7): GAGVSQSPRYKVTKRGQDVALRCDPISGHVSLYWYRQALGQGPEFLTYFNYEAQQDKSGLPNDRFSAERPEGSISTLTIQRTEQRDSAMYRCASSFLAGAQYEQYFGPGTRLTVT.

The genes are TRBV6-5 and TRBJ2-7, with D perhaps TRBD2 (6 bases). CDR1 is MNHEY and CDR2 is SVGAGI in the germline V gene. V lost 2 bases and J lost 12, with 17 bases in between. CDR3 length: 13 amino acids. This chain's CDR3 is CASSYTPDGSPYF. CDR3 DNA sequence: TGTGCCAGCAGTTACACCCCGGACGGGAGTCCGTACTTC.

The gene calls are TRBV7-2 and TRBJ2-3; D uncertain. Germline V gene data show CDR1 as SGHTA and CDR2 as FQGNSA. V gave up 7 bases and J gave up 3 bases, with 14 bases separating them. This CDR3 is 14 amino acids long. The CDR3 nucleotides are TGTGCCAGCACTCTCTGGAGTTTTACAGATACGCAGTATTTT. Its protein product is CASTLWSFTDTQYF.

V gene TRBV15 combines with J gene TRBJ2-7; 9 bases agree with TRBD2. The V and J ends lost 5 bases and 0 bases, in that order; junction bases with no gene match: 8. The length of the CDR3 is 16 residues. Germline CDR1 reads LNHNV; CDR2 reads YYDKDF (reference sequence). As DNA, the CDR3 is TGTGCCACCAGCGCACGACTAGCGGCTAGCTCCTACGAGCAGTACTTC. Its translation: CATSARLAASSYEQYF.

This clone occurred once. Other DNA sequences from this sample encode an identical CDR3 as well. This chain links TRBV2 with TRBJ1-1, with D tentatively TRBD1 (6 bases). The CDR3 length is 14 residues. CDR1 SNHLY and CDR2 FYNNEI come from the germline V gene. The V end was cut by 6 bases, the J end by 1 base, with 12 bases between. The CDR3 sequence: CASSLTGGNTEAFF. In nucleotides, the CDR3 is TGTGCCAGCAGCCTGACAGGAGGGAACACTGAAGCTTTCTTT.

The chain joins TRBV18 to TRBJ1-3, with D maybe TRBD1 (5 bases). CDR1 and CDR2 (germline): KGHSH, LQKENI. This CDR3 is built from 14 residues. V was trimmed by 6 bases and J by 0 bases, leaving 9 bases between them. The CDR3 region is CASSTATSGNTIYF. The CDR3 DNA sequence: TGTGCCAGCTCGACAGCGACCTCTGGAAACACCATATATTTT.

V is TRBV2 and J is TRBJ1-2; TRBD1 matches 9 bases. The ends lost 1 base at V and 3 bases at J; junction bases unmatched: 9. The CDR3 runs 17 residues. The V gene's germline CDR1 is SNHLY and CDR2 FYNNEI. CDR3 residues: CASSEGGTGTLYYGYTF. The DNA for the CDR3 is TGTGCCAGCAGTGAAGGGGGGACAGGGACGCTCTACTATGGCTACACCTTC.

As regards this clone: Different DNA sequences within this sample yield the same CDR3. The DNA for the CDR3 is TGCGCCAGCAGCCAAGTTCTTCGAGAGACCCAGTACTTC. It codes for CASSQVLRETQYF. The rearrangement joins TRBV4-1 to TRBJ2-5; D gene unclear. V lost 1 base to trimming and J lost 4 bases, with 7 bases between them. This CDR3 comprises 13 residues. Germline CDR1 reads MGHRA; CDR2 reads YSYEKL.

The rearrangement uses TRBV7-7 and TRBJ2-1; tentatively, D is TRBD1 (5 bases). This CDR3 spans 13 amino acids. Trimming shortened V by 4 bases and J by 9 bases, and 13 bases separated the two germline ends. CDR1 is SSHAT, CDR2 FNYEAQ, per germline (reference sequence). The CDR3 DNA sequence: TGTGCCAGCAGCTCTCTCAGGGAAGGTGAGCAGTTCTTC. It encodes CASSSLREGEQFF. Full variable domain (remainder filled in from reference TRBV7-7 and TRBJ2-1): GAGVSQSPRYKVTKRGQDVTLRCDPISSHATLYWYQQALGQGPEFLTYFNYEAQPDKSGLPSDRFSAERPEGSISTLTIQRTEQRDSAMYRCASSSLREGEQFFGPGTRLTVL.

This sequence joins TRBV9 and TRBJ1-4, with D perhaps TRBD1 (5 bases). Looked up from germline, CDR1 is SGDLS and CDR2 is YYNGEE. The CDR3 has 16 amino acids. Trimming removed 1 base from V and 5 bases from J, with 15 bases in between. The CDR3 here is CASSVSRGLINEKLFF. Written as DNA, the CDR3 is TGTGCCAGCAGCGTAAGCCGGGGCCTCATAAATGAAAAACTGTTTTTT.

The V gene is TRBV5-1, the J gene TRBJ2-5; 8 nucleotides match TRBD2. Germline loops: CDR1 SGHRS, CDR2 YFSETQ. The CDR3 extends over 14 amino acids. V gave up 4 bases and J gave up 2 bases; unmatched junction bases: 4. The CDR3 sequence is CASSGIAGQETQYF. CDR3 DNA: TGCGCCAGCAGCGGAATAGCGGGACAAGAGACCCAGTACTTC.

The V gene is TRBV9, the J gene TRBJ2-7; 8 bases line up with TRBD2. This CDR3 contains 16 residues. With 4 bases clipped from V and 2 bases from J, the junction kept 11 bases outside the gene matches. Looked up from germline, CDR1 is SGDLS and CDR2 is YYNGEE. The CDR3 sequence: CASSPSPGLVTYEQYF. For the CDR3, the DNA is TGTGCCAGCAGCCCCTCCCCGGGACTAGTCACCTACGAGCAGTACTTC.

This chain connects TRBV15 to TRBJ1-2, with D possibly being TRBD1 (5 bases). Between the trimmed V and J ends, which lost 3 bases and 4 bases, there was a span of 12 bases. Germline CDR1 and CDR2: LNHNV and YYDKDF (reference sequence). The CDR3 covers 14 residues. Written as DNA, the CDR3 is TGTGCCACCAGCAGGCAGGACAAGATCTATGGCTACACCTTC. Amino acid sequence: CATSRQDKIYGYTF.